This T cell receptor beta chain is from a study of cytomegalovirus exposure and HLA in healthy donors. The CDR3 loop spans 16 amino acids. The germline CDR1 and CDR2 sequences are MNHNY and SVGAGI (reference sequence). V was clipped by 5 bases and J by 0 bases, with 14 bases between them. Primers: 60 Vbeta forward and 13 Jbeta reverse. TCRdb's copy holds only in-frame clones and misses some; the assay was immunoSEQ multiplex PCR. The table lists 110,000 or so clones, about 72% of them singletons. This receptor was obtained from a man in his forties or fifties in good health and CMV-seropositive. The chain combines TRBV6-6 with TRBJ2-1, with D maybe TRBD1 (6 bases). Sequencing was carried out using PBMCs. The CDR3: CASSPADRSSYNEQFF. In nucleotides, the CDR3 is TGTGCCAGCAGTCCTGCCGACAGGAGCTCCTACAATGAGCAGTTCTTC.